This T cell receptor beta chain appears in the sequencing data of a study of OX40 agonist ivuxolimab in advanced cancers. Turning to this clone: Its antigen is as yet unknown.

Germline V CDR1 and CDR2: SGDLS, YYNGEE. Trimming stripped 0 bases from V and 0 bases from J, with 8 bases between. The CDR3 is 15 residues long. Assay used: immunoSEQ multiplex PCR; TCRdb lists only in-frame clones, some missing. The sample lists 60,000 to 75,000 clones, approximately 90% seen once, with approximately 1.1% in the top ten. Study-wide findings and caveats: In the 0.1-3.0 mg/kg groups, partial responders showed among the lowest expansion. By week 6 at 0.1 to 3.0 mg/kg, blood CD4+ and CD8+ T cells had expanded clonally.

This clonotype was sampled from an adult with an advanced solid tumor such as melanoma, head and neck, liver or kidney cancer. The gene calls are TRBV9 and TRBJ2-3, with D unresolved. Specimen: CD4+ or CD8+ T cells sorted from blood, collected in a trial of the OX40 agonist ivuxolimab. The CDR3 region has the DNA TGTGCCAGCAGCGTAGTAGGAGAAAGCACAGATACGCAGTATTTT. Protein: CASSVVGESTDTQYF.